This T cell receptor beta chain was documented in a study of blood T cells in healthy people across ages. Germline V CDR1 and CDR2: MNHEY, SMNVEV (reference sequence). V lost 5 bases and J lost 3, with 10 bases in between. The CDR3 length is 13 residues. Then a second PCR, running about 6 to 11 cycles, was carried out with a sample-barcoded 5' primer and a J-beta primer mix. All samples yielded 2.5 million or more CDR3-containing paired-end reads. TCRdb re-called the 5' RACE reads through MiXCR, storing one row per CDR3 protein. The table includes 1.4 million to 1.5 million distinct CDR3 sequences, about 43% detected once.

Sequenced sample: blood. The chain employs TRBV27 and TRBJ2-5, with D unresolved. This TCR was sampled from a woman between 18 and 30 years old in good health. CDR3 residues: CASSDVEKETQYF. The CDR3 DNA sequence: TGTGCCAGCAGTGATGTGGAAAAAGAGACCCAGTACTTC.